What follows is one T cell receptor beta chain and its context. What antigen it recognizes has not been identified. One base away there is no much larger clone; base qualities are not given. Library generation was performed with the immunoSEQ multiplex PCR assay. For the multiplex PCR, a mixture combining 60 forward primers for TCR Vbeta segments and 13 reverse primers for TCR Jbeta segments was used. The CDR3 region of rearranged TCR beta genes was amplified from genomic DNA with a multiplex PCR assay. The Illumina HiSeq System was used to sequence the amplified TCR beta libraries as 87-base-pair reads. Turning to the authors' computational methods: A later analysis counted about 80 million unique TCR beta chains across the 666 repertoires, and roughly 10 million of these chains were shared by at least two donors. Raw reads were error-corrected and collapsed into unique sequences with a nearest-neighbor algorithm that merged closely related sequences to remove PCR and sequencing errors. CDR3 sequences were aligned to IMGT reference sequences to assign V, D and J gene segments. Each retained sequence needed at least a six-nucleotide match to both a V gene segment and a J gene segment. A rearrangement was called productive if the CDR3 had no stop codons and remained in frame with V and J, and every other rearrangement was called non-productive. CDR3 was defined by IMGT convention, running from the second conserved V-encoded cysteine to the conserved J-encoded phenylalanine. The earlier analysis of about 590 of the donors excluded sequences that lacked an unambiguous match to a single V gene segment. An earlier analysis of 500 to 700 of the donors classified V segments as functional when productive rearrangements were above 56.7% and as segregating when the standard deviation between donors was above 5%. A statistical classification framework was developed to diagnose cytomegalovirus status using the catalog of TCR beta chain sequences. V and J gene assignment, in a later analysis, came from comparing TCR nucleotide sequences with IMGT/GENE-DB human TR gene sequences. A later analysis assigned CDR3 sequences and most-parsimonious VDJ recombination scenarios with the TCRdist pipeline. A later analysis defined each TCR beta chain by its CDR3 amino acid sequence plus V-gene family, and excluded reads lacking a unique V-gene family. As a way to deal with suspected cross-contamination and a sequencing artifact, a later analysis dropped nearly 600 nucleotide sequences that were highly shared and had low generation probability. In a later analysis, a clonal expansion index was calculated for each public chain from normalized within-repertoire ranks of inferred template counts. In a later analysis, generation probabilities were computed using a VDJ recombination model fitted to out-of-frame rearrangements, and the results were checked against IGoR. In a later analysis, TCR-TCR, TCR-HLA and TCR-CMV co-occurrence was scored with hypergeometric tests, and a repertoire-size bias correction was applied to TCR pairs. False discovery rates were estimated in a later analysis by permuting HLA or CMV assignments 20 times. A later analysis grouped co-occurring TCRs with DBSCAN, adding TCRdist sequence similarity when clustering within HLA-allele-positive subsets. Co-occurrence clustering excluded repertoires with fewer than 30,000 or more than 120,000 public chains, plus five with anomalous nucleotide sharing. TCRdb took this table from immuneACCESS and kept in-frame rearrangements with V and J called. Such tables lack part of the clones; where checked against another copy, unresolved V genes explain under half of the gap, and the rest is unexplained. That table is the source of V, J and clone size, and D and trimming were worked out from the DNA. This sample lists fewer than 250,000 clones; about 84% were detected once. The top ten constitute over 1% of the sample.

V is clipped by 2 bases and J by 1 base, and the sequence between their germline boundaries is 5 bases long. Spanning cysteine to phenylalanine, the CDR3 consists of 13 amino acids. Kept here is only the CDR3 DNA, which spans 39 bases and is read in frame from base 1. CDR1 and CDR2, looked up from the germline V gene, are MNHEY and SVGAGI. This sample is part of a study of cytomegalovirus exposure and HLA in healthy donors (TCRdb year 2017). Background on the whole study: According to an earlier analysis of 587 of the donors, 150 million to 200 million T cells yielded 100 million or so unique TCR beta sequences and about 300 Gb of sequence data. Typing coverage differed by locus: A, B, C, DRB1 and DQB1 were typed in roughly 620-640 donors, DQA1 in approximately 520, DPA1 in over 600, and DPB1 in 472. The later analysis used no new phenotypic data to find candidate immune exposures, relying instead on TCR beta sequences and their occurrence across donors. In addition to the first cohort of several hundred subjects, a separate validation cohort of over 90 different subjects was used. An early release covering more than 500 HLA-typed donors comprised approximately 300 gigabases of sequencing data and tens of millions of unique TCR sequences. The aim of the study was to test whether cataloging public T cell receptors could identify signatures of past pathogen exposure. Because of strong linkage in the cohort, roughly five DR-DQ haplotypes were treated as single units for association and clustering. The study profiled the T cell repertoires of under 850 subjects by immunosequencing and related them to cytomegalovirus serostatus. A later genetic analysis used genome-wide SNP genotypes for about three fifths of the 666 donors, treating that subset as a discovery cohort. Among around 400 genotyped donors of the cohort, an average of approximately 230,000 unique TCR beta nucleotide sequences were sequenced per donor, 15% to 20% of them non-productive. In an earlier analysis of 587 of the donors, high-throughput TCR beta sequencing was used to judge whether each TCR beta V gene segment behaved as functional or pseudogenic. To predict cytomegalovirus infection status, the study combined high-throughput TCR immunosequencing, statistical association of individual TCRs with disease status, and machine learning. HLA typing included class I and class II loci at four-digit resolution. The genetic ancestry cluster associated with self-reported Caucasian donors included 80% to 90% of the 398 genotyped donors. A later analysis re-analyzed previously published TCR beta repertoires from roughly 690 donors and added high-resolution HLA genotyping to study TCR occurrence patterns. All discovery cohort repertoires had been generated on a single sequencing platform. Donor age, sex, ethnicity and CMV serostatus were compiled together with the repertoire data. Results the study describes overall, beyond this receptor: In an earlier analysis of some 500 of the donors, most TCR beta V segments appeared in productive rearrangements about 87% or about 30% of the time, broadly matching IMGT annotations. The earlier analysis of 587 of the donors excluded fewer than 20 rarely observed V segments, including chromosome 9 orphons, because counts were too low. In a later analysis, most CMV-associated TCR beta chains were found to appear HLA-restricted, with HLA associations seemingly driven largely by CMV exposure. Across donors, most TCR sequences were observed very rarely, whereas some public TCRs were present in many individuals. Because HLA typing was missing for some donors at each locus, association tests included only the typed subset. According to a later genetic analysis, donors in an Asian-associated ancestry cluster had fewer N-insertions in productive TCRs than the roughly 660-donor mean. The only immune exposure information available for the cohort was CMV serostatus. This cohort had only TCR beta chains sequenced, and the lack of alpha or paired-chain data limited which features could be detected. In the study, about 150 TCR beta chains were listed as associated with cytomegalovirus. A later analysis associated 17,000 or so TCR beta sequences with specific HLA alleles at a false discovery rate of 0.05. A later genetic analysis associated a missense DCLRE1C variant with V-gene and J-gene trimming of TCR beta chains, and an independent cohort replicated the association. When HLA alleles, especially DR and DQ, strongly co-occurred, attributing TCR associations to individual alleles was difficult. The presence/absence analyses assumed that sequencing depth was roughly uniform across donors, and that assumption may not be true. A later analysis reported that several top co-occurrence clusters appeared linked to parvovirus B19, influenza, CMV and Epstein-Barr virus. In vitro tests confirmed that a few of the cytomegalovirus-associated TCR beta chains recognize cytomegalovirus antigens. In a later analysis, the rate of TCR association differed among HLA loci, with DRB1 alleles having the most associated TCRs and HLA-C alleles having the fewest. Because the 87-base-pair reads could not distinguish some IMGT-functional V segments, including TRBV6-2 and TRBV6-3, those segments were excluded. According to the authors, the approach could potentially be generalized to other disease states and immunological phenotypes. A further reported finding was that TCR beta sequences accurately predicted the HLA-A and HLA-B alleles for most subjects in the first cohort. Correlated functional status among segregating V segments might reflect linkage disequilibrium, but an unknown experimental factor could not be ruled out. A group of highly shared sequence variants was considered likely to be a technical artifact of the sequencing pipeline. In both the original and validation cohorts, the classifier was reported to diagnose cytomegalovirus status with high specificity and sensitivity. In a later analysis, HLA-associated TCR beta chains were found to be more clonally expanded and to have lower generation probabilities than equally common non-associated chains.

The cohort was made up of around 720 healthy bone marrow donors. At the time of sampling, every cohort member was nominally healthy, though immune exposures that went unrecorded were likely present. CMV serostatus was recorded as positive for 250 to 300 and negative for about 55% of the roughly 670 cohort members, whereas no CMV serostatus was recorded for the donor in question. Each donor provided a peripheral blood sample, and peripheral blood mononuclear cells were used for TCR beta sequencing. Genomic DNA was extracted from the blood cell samples with the Qiagen DNeasy Blood Extraction Kit. The chain was built from TRBV6-5 and TRBJ1-1; the D gene cannot be named for sure. Sample: PBMCs. This TCR derives from a human donor in good health. The nucleotide sequence is TGTGCCAGCAGTTACGCTAGGAACACTGAAGCTTTCTTT. This codes for CASSYARNTEAFF.